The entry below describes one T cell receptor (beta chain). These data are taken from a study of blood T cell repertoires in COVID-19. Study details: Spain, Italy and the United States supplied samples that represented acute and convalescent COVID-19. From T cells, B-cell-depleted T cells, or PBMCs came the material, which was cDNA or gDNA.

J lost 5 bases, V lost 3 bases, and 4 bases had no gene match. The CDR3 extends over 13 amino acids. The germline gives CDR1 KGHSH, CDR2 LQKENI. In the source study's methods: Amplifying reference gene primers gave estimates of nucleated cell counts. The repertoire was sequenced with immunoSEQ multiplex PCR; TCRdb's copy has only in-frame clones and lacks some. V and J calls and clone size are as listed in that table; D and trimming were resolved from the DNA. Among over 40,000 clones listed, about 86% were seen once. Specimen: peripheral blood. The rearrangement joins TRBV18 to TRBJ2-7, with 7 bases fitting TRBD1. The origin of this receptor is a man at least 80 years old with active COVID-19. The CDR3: CASSPGTANEQYF. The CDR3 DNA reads TGTGCCAGCTCACCTGGGACAGCTAACGAGCAGTACTTC.